What follows are 32 T cell receptor beta chains derived from one specimen sequenced in a study of tumor-infiltrating lymphocytes in primary liver carcinoma. TCR beta cDNA came from roughly 550 ng total RNA, primed with a constant-region primer. Library construction for TCR beta comprised three nested multiplex PCR rounds performed with slightly modified ARM-PCR. PCR rounds one and two used TRBV1-TRBV30 forward primers with a C-beta reverse primer for 10 cycles each. MiXCR, applied by TCRdb to the multiplex PCR reads, yields one record per CDR3 protein. In the table there are 330,000 or so distinct CDR3 sequences, roughly 61% of which are singletons. Unsorted whole blood yielded blood RNA, and germline DNA was extracted as well. Sequencing input: peripheral blood. The receptors stem from a man between 40 and 49 years old with primary liver carcinoma and hepatitis B virus infection.

By its share, this clonotype is medium-sized. The rearrangement uses TRBV11-2 and TRBJ2-5; no definite D call. Between the trimmed V and J ends, which lost 3 bases and 3 bases, there was a span of 11 bases. There are 14 residues in the CDR3. Germline V CDR1 and CDR2: SGHAT, FQNNGV. Here the CDR3 reads CASSLIQEKETQYF. CDR3 nucleotides: TGTGCCAGCAGCTTGATTCAGGAGAAAGAGACCCAGTACTTC.

As for this clonotype: This sequence may be a read error, since a much larger clone differs from it by one base. The gene calls are TRBV6-5 and TRBJ2-1; a possible D gene is TRBD1 (6 bases). The V end was cut by 6 bases, the J end by 3 bases, with 18 bases between. Germline V gives CDR1 MNHEY, CDR2 SVGAGI. This CDR3 contains 16 residues. CDR3: CASSPLQGIHYNEQFF. The CDR3 DNA reads TGTGCCAGCAGCCCACTCCAGGGGATTCACTACAATGAGCAGTTCTTC.

On this clonotype itself: One end of the junction does not line up with germline, which may come from a read error. The chain recombines TRBV6-1 with TRBJ1-2; weak D call: TRBD1 (6 bases). CDR3 size: 14 residues. Germline V gene lookup returns CDR1 MNHNS and CDR2 SASEGT. The DNA of the CDR3 is TGTGCCAGCAGTTGGGACACAACTAGCTATGGCTACGCCTTC. Translation: CASSWDTTSYGYAF.

The chain carries TRBV28 and TRBJ2-1; 15 nucleotides match TRBD2. Germline V gene data show CDR1 as MDHEN and CDR2 as SYDVKM. V shed 5 bases, J shed 6 bases, and the junction held 2 bases outside the gene matches. This CDR3 has 15 amino acids. The CDR3 sequence: CASSRTSGRANEQFF. The CDR3, as DNA: TGTGCCAGCAGTAGGACTAGCGGGAGGGCCAATGAGCAGTTCTTC.

With regard to this clonotype: This sequence may be a read error, since a much larger clone differs from it by one base. The V call is TRBV6-1, the J call TRBJ2-4, with D perhaps matching TRBD2 (5 bases). V was trimmed by 1 base and J by 5 bases, leaving 21 bases between them. The CDR3 totals 18 residues. Germline CDR1 is MNHNS and CDR2 is SASEGT. CDR3 DNA: TGTGCCAGCAGTGAAGTTCACGGAGCGCGAGGGCCTGAAAACATTCAGTACTTC. Translating it yields CASSEVHGARGPENIQYF.

Comment on this clonotype: A read error may explain this, as a much larger clone is one base away. The chain combines TRBV6-5 with TRBJ2-1, with no clear D. V was clipped by 2 bases and J by 6 bases, with 17 bases between them. Germline-derived CDR1 and CDR2 are MNHEY and SVGAGI. This CDR3 comprises 16 residues. CDR3 in DNA: TGTGCCAGCAGTTACGACCTCCGGTCGGCCTGCAATGAGCAGTTCTTC. As protein: CASSYDLRSACNEQFF.

The chain recombines TRBV11-2 with TRBJ2-2; D gene unclear. CDR3 length equals 14 residues. Germline V gene lookup returns CDR1 SGHAT and CDR2 FQNNGV. Trimming removed 4 bases at V and 6 bases at J, with 12 bases between. CDR3 loop: CASSSGRYPGELFF. The CDR3 DNA follows: TGTGCCAGCAGCTCCGGGCGGTACCCCGGGGAGCTGTTTTTT. Based on the CDR3 plus reference TRBV11-2 and TRBJ2-2, the full variable domain is EAGVAQSPRYKIIEKRQSVAFWCNPISGHATLYWYQQILGQGPKLLIQFQNNGVVDDSQLPKDRFSAERLKGVDSTLKIQPAKLEDSAVYLCASSSGRYPGELFFGEGSRLTVL.

On this clonotype itself: This may come from a read error, since a much larger clone is one base off. This chain connects TRBV4-1 to TRBJ1-2, with D maybe TRBD1 (5 bases). Trimming left V 1 base short and J 8 bases short, with 23 bases between. This CDR3 comprises 17 residues. Germline assignment: CDR1 MGHRA and CDR2 YSYEKL. The CDR3 nucleotides read TGCGCCAGCAGCCAAGCTACTCCGACATGGGGGTTCGTCGGCTACACCTTC. Encoded protein: CASSQATPTWGFVGYTF.

The chain employs TRBV5-1 and TRBJ1-2, with D unclear. Trimming left V 4 bases short and J 2 bases short, with 21 bases between. From germline, CDR1 is SGHRS and CDR2 YFSETQ. The CDR3 is 17 amino acids. CDR3 sequence: CASSVQPALLINYGYTF. DNA of the CDR3: TGCGCCAGCAGCGTCCAGCCTGCCCTTTTGATAAACTATGGCTACACCTTC.

A remark on this clonotype: This sequence may be a read error, since a much larger clone differs from it by one base. The chain couples TRBV6-6 to TRBJ2-7; D remains ambiguous. Germline V gene sequence: CDR1 MNHNY, CDR2 SVGAGI (reference sequence). With 7 bases removed from V and 5 bases from J, the gap between germline ends came to 15 bases. The CDR3 is made up of 13 amino acids. The CDR3 protein is CASTFRLGHEQYF. The CDR3 DNA follows: TGTGCCAGCACTTTTAGACTGGGCCACGAGCAGTACTTC.

V is TRBV12-3 or TRBV12-4 and J is TRBJ1-2; D call uncertain. CDR3 length: 14 residues. V dropped 4 bases and J dropped 6 bases, with 15 bases sitting between them. CDR3 region: CASSSMPRTNGYTF. For the CDR3, the DNA is TGTGCCAGCAGTTCCATGCCTAGGACCAATGGCTACACCTTC.

Comment on this clonotype: One base away lies a much larger clone, so this may be a sequencing read error. This chain joins TRBV6-2 or TRBV6-3 and TRBJ2-7; D remains unclear. CDR3 length: 12 residues. CDR1 MNHEY and CDR2 SVGEGT come from the germline V gene. The V end was cut by 5 bases, the J end by 5 bases, with 10 bases between. CDR3 protein: CASSDPADEQYF. CDR3 in DNA: TGTGCCAGCAGTGATCCCGCTGACGAGCAGTACTTC.

For this clonotype: Sequence at one end of the junction differs from germline and may be a read error. The J gene is TRBJ1-2, the V gene TRBV11-2; D gene ambiguous. The CDR3 consists of 12 residues. CDR1 and CDR2 (germline): SGHAT, FQNNGV. In DNA, the CDR3 is TGTACCAGCAGTTTTTTCGGGGAAGGCTACATCTTC. Amino acid sequence: CTSSFFGEGYIF.

The gene calls are TRBV2 and TRBJ2-7, with 9 bases matching TRBD2. The CDR3 covers 15 residues. Germline CDR1 is SNHLY and CDR2 is FYNNEI. V lost 2 bases and J lost 3; bases outside the gene matches: 5. CDR3 sequence: CASSETLTSGYEQYF. DNA for the CDR3: TGTGCCAGCAGTGAAACCTTGACTAGCGGCTACGAGCAGTACTTC.

Regarding this clonotype: One base away lies a much larger clone, so this may be a sequencing read error. V and J are TRBV13 and TRBJ2-7; 7 bases agree with TRBD2. Looked up from germline, CDR1 is PRHDT and CDR2 is FYEKMQ (reference sequence). The CDR3 length is 14 residues. The CDR3 loop reads CGSSSQRDVNEQYF. The CDR3 DNA sequence: TGTGGCAGCAGCTCCCAGCGGGATGTAAACGAGCAGTACTTC.

This clonotype appeared a few times. This sequence joins TRBV5-4 and TRBJ2-2; D gene unclear. Trimming cost V 0 bases and J 4 bases, with 7 bases left between them. Germline CDR1 reads SGHNT; CDR2 reads YYREEE (reference sequence). The CDR3 covers 14 residues. DNA of the CDR3: TGTGCCAGCAGCTTGGCTCCGTTCACCGGGGAGCTGTTTTTT. Its translation: CASSLAPFTGELFF.

V usage is TRBV11-2 and J usage is TRBJ1-1; 9 positions agree with TRBD1. Losses at the gene ends were 7 bases for V and 4 bases for J; bases not matched to a gene: 10. CDR3 length: 15 residues. Germline V gene lookup returns CDR1 SGHAT and CDR2 FQNNGV. The CDR3 here is CASIQDRGSFTEAFF. In DNA form, the CDR3 reads TGTGCCAGCATACAGGACAGGGGAAGCTTCACTGAAGCTTTCTTT. The variable domain in full, with the rest retrieved from reference TRBV11-2 and TRBJ1-1, is EAGVAQSPRYKIIEKRQSVAFWCNPISGHATLYWYQQILGQGPKLLIQFQNNGVVDDSQLPKDRFSAERLKGVDSTLKIQPAKLEDSAVYLCASIQDRGSFTEAFFGQGTRLTVV.

This sequence joins TRBV12-3 or TRBV12-4 and TRBJ1-6, with TRBD1 matching over 10 bases. The ends lost 3 bases at V and 11 bases at J; junction bases unmatched: 4. The CDR3 has 14 amino acids. CDR3 region: CASSFGQGVAPLHF. The CDR3 DNA sequence: TGTGCCAGCAGTTTCGGACAGGGGGTGGCACCCCTCCACTTT.

Remarks on this clonotype: With a much larger clone just one base away, this may be a read error. V usage is TRBV4-2 and J usage is TRBJ2-5; the D gene is possibly TRBD2 (6 bases). Germline V gene data show CDR1 as LGHNA and CDR2 as YNFKEQ. The CDR3 is 15 amino acids. The CDR3 DNA is TGTGCCAGCATCCAAGATGTAGCGGTCCAAGAGACCCAGTACTTC. This sequence encodes CASIQDVAVQETQYF.

In regard to this clonotype: A much larger clonotype is one base distant, so this may be a read error. J is TRBJ1-5 and V is TRBV4-2; unclear D gene. The CDR3 is 14 residues long. CDR1 and CDR2 from the germline V gene are LGHNA and YNFKEQ. V shed 0 bases and J shed 7 bases, with 10 bases lying between them. CDR3 DNA: TGTGCCAGCAGCCAAGATTTTCCGTTCCAGCCCCAGCATTTT. As protein: CASSQDFPFQPQHF.

This clonotype showed up just once. A read error may be the cause here, since a much bigger clone is one base away. This chain uses TRBV6-5 with TRBJ2-3, with no clear D. The CDR3 is 13 amino acids. Germline V gene data show CDR1 as MNHEY and CDR2 as SVGAGI. CDR3 bases: TGTACCAGCAAGGCCCGAGCCACAGATACGCAGTATTTT. Translated: CTSKARATDTQYF.

Concerning this clonotype: One end of the junction does not line up with germline, which may come from a read error. The rearrangement joins TRBV11-2 to TRBJ2-7, with D possibly matching TRBD2 (5 bases). Germline CDR1 reads SGHAT; CDR2 reads FQNNGV. This CDR3 contains 14 residues. The CDR3 is CPSSSTSLPYEQYF. The CDR3 DNA reads TGTCCCAGTAGCTCCACTAGTTTGCCCTACGAGCAGTACTTC.

The V call is TRBV5-1, the J call TRBJ2-1, with 10 bases aligning to TRBD1. The CDR3 is 15 residues long. Trimming at V came to 5 bases and at J to 9 bases, leaving 11 bases not matched to a gene. Germline V gene sequence: CDR1 SGHRS, CDR2 YFSETQ. The CDR3 DNA sequence: TGCGCCAGCAGTCCGGGACAGGGGAGGGTTTGTGAGCAGTTCTTC. It yields the protein CASSPGQGRVCEQFF.

This clonotype has a single count. The CDR3 DNA reads as TGTGTCACCAGTGAGTCGGGACTAGCGGACATTCAGTACTTC. Its translation is CVTSESGLADIQYF. The chain recombines TRBV6-1 with TRBJ2-4; 11 positions agree with TRBD2. Germline loops: CDR1 MNHNS, CDR2 SASEGT. The CDR3 contains 14 residues.

The chain carries TRBV6-2 or TRBV6-3 and TRBJ2-7; 8 bases agree with TRBD1. Looked up from germline, CDR1 is MNHEY and CDR2 is SVGEGT. The CDR3 has 15 amino acids. The ends lost 6 bases at V and 3 bases at J; junction bases unmatched: 10. CDR3 bases: TGTGCCAGCAGCGAGCCGGGACAGGCTTTCTACGAGCAGTACTTC. Amino acid sequence: CASSEPGQAFYEQYF.

The table lists this clonotype with a count of one. At one of its ends the junction is not consistent with the germline gene, which may arise from a read error. The chain has TRBV29-1 and TRBJ2-1; D remains unclear. Germline CDR1 and CDR2: SQVTM and ANQGSEA. The CDR3 is 13 residues long. The CDR3 DNA reads as TGCATCGTTCGCCAATCGACCCTCAATGAGCGGTTCTTC. Encoded protein: CIVRQSTLNERFF.

The rearrangement links TRBV11-2 to TRBJ2-7, with TRBD2 identical over 8 bases. This CDR3 is 17 amino acids long. The J segment lost 4 bases and the V segment lost 0 bases, leaving 11 bases of the junction unmatched. CDR1 is SGHAT and CDR2 is FQNNGV in the germline V gene. The CDR3 spells CASSLDLQTSVRYEQYF. The CDR3 DNA reads as TGTGCCAGCAGCTTAGATCTCCAGACTAGCGTGAGATACGAGCAGTACTTC.

The rearrangement uses TRBV6-4 and TRBJ2-1, with D maybe TRBD1 (5 bases). The V gene's germline CDR1 is MRHNA and CDR2 SNTAGT. V shed 0 bases and J shed 4 bases, with 19 bases lying between them. This CDR3 contains 18 residues. In nucleotides, the CDR3 is TGTGCCAGCAGTGACTCAGGGGCTAGAGCCCGCCTTTACAATGAGCAGTTCTTC. Translated, it gives CASSDSGARARLYNEQFF.

The CDR3 protein is CASSPFNYGYTF. CDR3 nucleotide sequence: TGTGCCAGCAGTCCATTTAACTATGGCTACACCTTC. This rearrangement joins TRBV12-3 or TRBV12-4 to TRBJ1-2; no firm D call. Trimming pared 5 bases from V and 1 base from J, leaving 5 bases between. The CDR3 totals 12 residues.

Comment on this clonotype: It may be a read error: a sequence one base away is much more abundant. The rearrangement links TRBV12-3 or TRBV12-4 to TRBJ2-1, with D unclear. The CDR3 runs 11 residues. CDR3 region: CASSEDPKQLF. The CDR3 nucleotides are TGTGCCAGCAGTGAAGACCCAAAACAGTTATTC.

This clonotype was counted many times. This sequence joins TRBV11-1 and TRBJ2-5, with D hard to call. V lost 5 bases, J lost 5 bases, and 9 bases lay in between. Germline V lookup: CDR1 SGHAT, CDR2 FQDESV (reference sequence). CDR3 length equals 12 residues. The CDR3 DNA sequence: TGTGCCAGCAGCAAACAAGGGGAGACCCAGTACTTC. Translating it yields CASSKQGETQYF.

To note about this clonotype: An end of the junction differs from the germline gene, which may be a read error. This sequence joins TRBV6-1 and TRBJ2-7, with D uncertain. The CDR3 consists of 14 residues. The germline CDR1 and CDR2 sequences are MNHNS and SASEGT. CDR3 DNA: TGTGCCAACAGTGAAACGGCAGACGGCTACGAGCAGTACTTC. This translates into CANSETADGYEQYF.